A single sample is the source of the 24 T cell receptor beta chains below, sequenced in a study of blood T cell repertoires in COVID-19. Produced via immunoSEQ multiplex PCR; TCRdb's table is partial and in-frame only. Of roughly 420,000 clones listed, approximately 88% were seen once; the top ten hold around 0.91%. Sequencing input: PBMCs or T cells enriched from blood (not recorded which). The receptor set was obtained from a woman aged 30 to 39 with acute COVID-19.

This clone has only a few counts. The V and J genes are TRBV19 and TRBJ1-4; 10 bases align to TRBD1. With V trimmed by 2 bases and J by 8 bases, 5 bases remained unmatched. The CDR3 consists of 15 residues. The V gene's germline CDR1 is LNHDA and CDR2 SQIVND (reference sequence). CDR3 amino acids: CASSIRDRGEEKLFF. The DNA of the CDR3 is TGTGCCAGTAGTATACGGGACAGGGGTGAGGAAAAACTGTTTTTT.

This chain joins TRBV18 and TRBJ1-4; perhaps TRBD1 as D (6 bases). Trimming took 1 base from V and 0 from J, leaving 9 bases between them. CDR3 size: 16 residues. Germline values: CDR1 KGHSH, CDR2 LQKENI. The CDR3 DNA is TGTGCCAGCTCACCACTACAGGGAGCAACTAATGAAAAACTGTTTTTT. This translates into CASSPLQGATNEKLFF.

The CDR3 DNA reads TGTGCCAGCAGGCGCCCGCCGGAGGGAAACAATGAGCAGTTCTTC. Protein product: CASRRPPEGNNEQFF. The genes are TRBV7-9 and TRBJ2-1; the D gene is possibly TRBD2 (6 bases). CDR3 size: 15 residues. The germline gives CDR1 SEHNR, CDR2 FQNEAQ (reference sequence). The V end lost 6 bases, the J end lost 5 bases, and 17 bases lay between the germline ends.

This chain uses TRBV10-3 with TRBJ1-1; 10 positions agree with TRBD1. The CDR3 loop spans 13 amino acids. Looked up from germline, CDR1 is ENHRY and CDR2 is SYGVKD. The J segment lost 5 bases and the V segment lost 8 bases, leaving 5 bases of the junction unmatched. DNA for the CDR3: TGTGCCATCCGACAGGGGGCGAGTACTGAAGCTTTCTTT. Its translation: CAIRQGASTEAFF.

The chain has TRBV7-2 and TRBJ2-2; 10 bases align to TRBD2. V gave up 5 bases and J gave up 8 bases; unmatched junction bases: 11. CDR3 length equals 16 residues. Germline lookup yields CDR1 SGHTA and CDR2 FQGNSA. The DNA of the CDR3 is TGTGCCAGCAGCCCGACAAGCGGGGGGGCGTTGGGGGAGCTGTTTTTT. Translation gives CASSPTSGGALGELFF.

V usage is TRBV9 and J usage is TRBJ2-2, with a possible D match to TRBD2 (6 bases). V dropped 4 bases and J dropped 3 bases, with 16 bases sitting between them. The CDR3 contains 16 residues. Germline CDR1 is SGDLS and CDR2 is YYNGEE. CDR3 protein: CASSSRGGGYTGELFF. CDR3 bases: TGTGCCAGCAGCTCCCGGGGAGGAGGTTACACCGGGGAGCTGTTTTTT.

J is TRBJ2-3 and V is TRBV29-1; a weak D match, TRBD1 (6 bases). The V end was cut by 2 bases, the J end by 3 bases, with 12 bases between. Per the germline V gene, CDR1 is SQVTM and CDR2 is ANQGSEA. The CDR3 is 14 amino acids. In nucleotides, the CDR3 is TGCAGCGTTGAACCTGCAGGGGAAACAGATACGCAGTATTTT. It encodes CSVEPAGETDTQYF.

The chain uses TRBV6-1 and TRBJ2-7, with TRBD1 matching over 10 bases. V lost 2 bases, J lost 5 bases, and 3 bases stayed unmatched. The CDR3 is 14 residues long. The germline CDR1 and CDR2 sequences are MNHNS and SASEGT. CDR3 in DNA: TGTGCCAGCAGTGAAAGGGACAGGGGACACGAGCAGTACTTC. This translates into CASSERDRGHEQYF.

The rearrangement joins TRBV2 to TRBJ1-1, with 7 positions matching TRBD1. The V segment lost 6 bases and the J segment 3 bases; nucleotides outside the gene matches: 10. CDR1 SNHLY and CDR2 FYNNEI come from the germline V gene. The CDR3 spans 15 residues. CDR3 nucleotides: TGTGCCAGCAGAAACCCCGGGACAGTTGACACTGAAGCTTTCTTT. This codes for CASRNPGTVDTEAFF.

This clone was recorded once. The V call is TRBV29-1, the J call TRBJ2-1; 12 bases are a match to TRBD2. CDR1 is SQVTM and CDR2 is ANQGSEA in the germline V gene. The CDR3 contains 19 residues. V trimming: 2 bases; J trimming: 0 bases; junction bases outside the gene matches: 11. CDR3 region: CSVEWVLAGGSSSYNEQFF. The CDR3 nucleotides read TGCAGCGTTGAATGGGTGCTAGCGGGGGGGTCAAGCTCCTACAATGAGCAGTTCTTC.

J is TRBJ2-5 and V is TRBV27, with D possibly matching TRBD2 (5 bases). Germline values: CDR1 MNHEY, CDR2 SMNVEV (reference sequence). Trimming took 2 bases from V and 5 from J, leaving 18 bases between them. The length of the CDR3 is 16 residues. In DNA form, the CDR3 reads TGTGCCAGCAGTTTAAGGTTTTTTCGAGGGTTGGAGACCCAGTACTTC. The encoded protein is CASSLRFFRGLETQYF.

This sequence joins TRBV4-3 and TRBJ1-4; possibly TRBD1 for D (6 bases). The V end lost 2 bases, the J end lost 6 bases, and 13 bases lay between the germline ends. Germline lookup yields CDR1 LGHNA and CDR2 YSLEER. The CDR3 covers 15 residues. The CDR3 sequence is CASSQSPGADEKLFF. The DNA for the CDR3 is TGCGCCAGCAGCCAAAGTCCAGGGGCGGATGAAAAACTGTTTTTT.

The chain couples TRBV6-2 or TRBV6-3 to TRBJ2-2; 9 nucleotides align to TRBD1. Germline CDR1 MNHEY, CDR2 SVGEGT. The CDR3 is 16 residues long. J was trimmed by 5 bases and V by 1 base; bases with no gene match: 5. CDR3 nucleotide sequence: TGTGCCAGCAGTTACTGGACAGGGGTGTATACCGGGGAGCTGTTTTTT. This encodes CASSYWTGVYTGELFF.

The J gene is TRBJ2-2, the V gene TRBV9; no reliable D call. CDR1 SGDLS and CDR2 YYNGEE come from the germline V gene. CDR3 size: 14 residues. With 0 bases removed from V and 6 bases from J, the gap between germline ends came to 9 bases. CDR3 sequence reads: CASSVAAVPGELFF. The CDR3 DNA reads TGTGCCAGCAGCGTAGCTGCGGTCCCCGGGGAGCTGTTTTTT.

This clone was recorded once. The chain combines TRBV5-6 with TRBJ1-1; a weak D match, TRBD1 (5 bases). CDR1 and CDR2 (germline): SGHDT, YYEEEE. This CDR3 region has 14 residues. V lost 4 bases to trimming and J lost 1 base, with 11 bases between them. The CDR3 spells CASSPWRGNTEAFF. CDR3 sequence (DNA): TGTGCCAGCAGCCCTTGGAGGGGGAACACTGAAGCTTTCTTT.

The V call is TRBV2, the J call TRBJ2-7; TRBD1 agrees at 9 bases. Germline V CDR1 and CDR2: SNHLY, FYNNEI. The CDR3 extends over 15 amino acids. Unmatched junction bases numbered 6, after V lost 5 bases and J lost 1 base. The CDR3 loop reads CASSPGTGPSYEQYF. The CDR3, as DNA: TGTGCCAGCAGTCCCGGGACAGGGCCTTCCTACGAGCAGTACTTC.

The V gene is TRBV18, the J gene TRBJ1-1; D is uncertain. The CDR3 has 16 residues. Germline values: CDR1 KGHSH, CDR2 LQKENI. Trimming removed 3 bases at V and 5 bases at J, with 19 bases between. CDR3 sequence: CASSPLMGGLVTEAFF. The CDR3 region has the DNA TGTGCCAGCTCACCCCTGATGGGAGGGTTAGTTACTGAAGCTTTCTTT.

With regard to this clone: A read error may account for a junction end that differs from germline. V usage is TRBV19 and J usage is TRBJ2-2; possible D gene TRBD2, 6 bases. The CDR3 loop spans 13 amino acids. Germline V gene data show CDR1 as LNHDA and CDR2 as SQIVND (reference sequence). CDR3 loop: CASSGRNAGELFF. In DNA, the CDR3 is TGTGCCAGTAGTGGGAGGAACGCCGGGGAGCTGTTTTTT.

V gene TRBV4-1 combines with J gene TRBJ1-2, with unresolved D. Germline CDR1 and CDR2: MGHRA and YSYEKL. Deletions cut 2 bases from V and 4 bases from J, with 14 bases between. The CDR3 contains 15 residues. The CDR3 DNA reads as TGCGCCAGCAGCCAACCGCGGGAGGGTGTCTATGGCTACACCTTC. Its translation: CASSQPREGVYGYTF.

The V call is TRBV4-2, the J call TRBJ2-7; 10 bases are shared with TRBD2. Germline V gene lookup returns CDR1 LGHNA and CDR2 YNFKEQ. Trimming removed 4 bases from V and 1 base from J; junction bases left unmatched: 7. The CDR3 length is 16 residues. DNA of the CDR3: TGTGCCAGCAGCCGACATAGCGGGGGGCCTTCCTACGAGCAGTACTTC. Its protein is CASSRHSGGPSYEQYF.

This rearrangement joins TRBV7-3 to TRBJ2-7; D perhaps matches TRBD2 (5 bases). V shed 2 bases and J shed 1 base, with 9 bases lying between them. Germline assignment: CDR1 SGHTA and CDR2 FQGTGA. The CDR3 length is 14 residues. CDR3 protein: CASSLRRGSYEQYF. The CDR3 DNA sequence: TGTGCCAGCAGCTTACGCCGGGGTTCCTACGAGCAGTACTTC.

The chain has TRBV18 and TRBJ2-1; TRBD1 matches at 9 bases. Germline V CDR1 and CDR2: KGHSH, LQKENI. V lost 0 bases, J lost 7 bases, and 7 bases stayed unmatched. This CDR3 contains 16 residues. CDR3 nucleotide sequence: TGTGCCAGCTCACCACCGGGACAGGGAATCAAAAATGAGCAGTTCTTC. Amino acids: CASSPPGQGIKNEQFF.

This chain links TRBV24-1 with TRBJ2-3; D is possibly TRBD1 (5 bases). This CDR3 has 15 residues. Trimming removed 2 bases at V and 9 bases at J, with 17 bases between. The V gene's germline CDR1 is KGHDR and CDR2 SFDVKD. This CDR3 is CATSDSRRTTLTQYF. For the CDR3, the DNA is TGTGCCACCAGTGATTCCCGTAGGACAACCCTCACGCAGTATTTT.

V usage is TRBV6-5 and J usage is TRBJ1-2; D is possibly TRBD1 (5 bases). Trimming shortened V by 0 bases and J by 7 bases, and 12 bases separated the two germline ends. CDR3 length: 14 amino acids. Looked up from germline, CDR1 is MNHEY and CDR2 is SVGAGI. The DNA of the CDR3 is TGTGCCAGCAGTTACTCAGCGGGGGACGGTGGCTACACCTTC. Translation gives CASSYSAGDGGYTF.